The entry below gives a single T cell receptor (beta chain) sequence along with its context. Its antigen is still unknown. TCRdb passed the reads through MiXCR, listing each CDR3 protein once. The repertoire holds about 52,000 distinct CDR3 sequences, 15% to 20% seen once, with roughly 75% in the top ten. These data come from a study of T cell repertoires in cytomegalovirus infection. Study-level findings and limits: Ex vivo responses were dominated by HLA-C-restricted CMV-specific TCR beta clonotypes.

The V end was cut by 10 bases, the J end by 1 base, with 8 bases between. This CDR3 comprises 11 residues. Germline V gives CDR1 ENHRY, CDR2 SYGVKD. The specimen was CD8+ T cells from cultured PBMCs, collected from culture after CMV antigen stimulation. The source of this sequence is a human donor in good health (CMV status not recorded). Some clones in this sample may be carry-over from other donors' samples. V and J are TRBV10-3 and TRBJ2-7; D not resolved. The CDR3 nucleotides read TGTGCCACCACGAGTTCCTACGAGCAGTACTTC. It is translated as CATTSSYEQYF.